These 23 T cell receptor beta chains were all obtained from the same sample, sequenced in a study of OX40 agonist ivuxolimab in advanced cancers. To prepare the library, the immunoSEQ multiplex PCR assay was applied. Imported from immuneACCESS, the table was reduced by TCRdb to in-frame sequences with V and J called. These copies leave out some clones; in studies compared against another copy, an unresolved V gene accounts for under half, and the cause of the remainder is not known. In this sample the table shows roughly 45,000 clones, about 81% of which occur a single time. 7.3% of the sample comes from the top ten. The material was CD4+ or CD8+ T cells sorted from blood, obtained in a trial of the OX40 agonist ivuxolimab. The receptor set was obtained from an adult with an advanced solid tumor such as melanoma, head and neck, liver or kidney cancer.

The V gene is TRBV28, the J gene TRBJ1-4; a possible D gene is TRBD1 (5 bases). This CDR3 comprises 12 residues. V lost 6 bases to trimming and J lost 8 bases, with 10 bases between them. CDR1 and CDR2 from the germline V gene are MDHEN and SYDVKM. CDR3 in amino acids: CASREDMEKLFF. For the CDR3, the DNA is TGTGCCAGCAGGGAGGACATGGAAAAACTGTTTTTT.

The CDR3 nucleotides read TGCGCCAGCAGCCAAGATCGTGGTAGCGGGAATCCGAACGAGCAGTACTTC. It translates to CASSQDRGSGNPNEQYF. The chain joins TRBV4-1 to TRBJ2-7, with 8 bases lining up with TRBD2. This CDR3 spans 17 amino acids. CDR1 and CDR2 (germline): MGHRA, YSYEKL. The trim removed 0 bases at V and 5 bases at J, leaving 12 bases unmatched.

This chain uses TRBV7-9 with TRBJ2-7; 12 positions agree with TRBD2. The CDR3 is made up of 16 amino acids. V was clipped by 6 bases and J by 2 bases; unmatched bases: 8. The germline CDR1 and CDR2 sequences are SEHNR and FQNEAQ (reference sequence). The CDR3 is CASRRTRTSGTYEQYF. CDR3 in DNA: TGTGCCAGCAGGCGGACTCGGACTAGCGGGACCTACGAGCAGTACTTC.

This chain joins TRBV10-2 and TRBJ2-3; D is ambiguous. CDR1 is WSHSY, CDR2 SAAADI, per germline. The CDR3 runs 11 residues. V was trimmed by 4 bases and J by 4 bases, leaving 3 bases between them. In DNA, the CDR3 is TGCGCCAGCAGTGCTGCAGATACGCAGTATTTT. Its translation: CASSAADTQYF.

Comments on this clone: This CDR3 is also generated by other DNA sequences in the sample. The gene calls are TRBV18 and TRBJ2-7; 12 nucleotides line up with TRBD2. J gave up 3 bases and V 5 bases, and 11 bases lay outside the gene matches. CDR1 KGHSH and CDR2 LQKENI come from the germline V gene. The CDR3 has 17 amino acids. CDR3 in DNA: TGTGCCAGCTCATCCATGGGGCTAGCGGGAGGGTACTACGAGCAGTACTTC. Protein: CASSSMGLAGGYYEQYF.

The genes are TRBV7-8 and TRBJ2-1; 14 bases match TRBD2. After removal of 3 bases from V and 0 bases from J, the junction contained 4 bases not matched to a gene. The CDR3 spans 18 residues. From germline, CDR1 is SGHVS and CDR2 FQNEAQ. This CDR3 reads CASSFGTSGSSSYNEQFF. CDR3 in DNA: TGTGCCAGCAGCTTCGGGACTAGCGGGAGTAGCTCCTACAATGAGCAGTTCTTC.

The CDR3 here is CASSIPFGGGMEKLFF. In DNA form, the CDR3 reads TGTGCCAGTAGTATACCATTCGGCGGGGGTATGGAAAAACTGTTTTTT. This sequence joins TRBV19 and TRBJ1-4; tentatively, D is TRBD1 (5 bases). The CDR3 spans 16 residues. Trimming took 2 bases from V and 8 from J, leaving 18 bases between them. The germline CDR1 and CDR2 sequences are LNHDA and SQIVND (reference sequence).

This clone was observed once. The rearrangement uses TRBV6-1 and TRBJ1-5, with D perhaps matching TRBD1 (6 bases). Germline assignment: CDR1 MNHNS and CDR2 SASEGT. V was clipped by 5 bases and J by 0 bases, with 11 bases between them. The CDR3 extends over 15 amino acids. The CDR3 here is CASSHQGFSNQPQHF. CDR3 sequence (DNA): TGTGCCAGCAGTCATCAGGGGTTTAGCAATCAGCCCCAGCATTTT.

The chain recombines TRBV6-6 with TRBJ2-2; the D gene is possibly TRBD1 (5 bases). The V and J ends lost 2 bases and 6 bases respectively, with 10 bases between them. Germline CDR1 reads MNHNY; CDR2 reads SVGAGI (reference sequence). CDR3 length: 14 residues. This CDR3 is CASSYRPGSGELFF. The CDR3 nucleotides read TGTGCCAGCAGTTACCGCCCAGGGTCCGGGGAGCTGTTTTTT.

The chain carries TRBV27 and TRBJ2-7; 7 nucleotides line up with TRBD1. Germline lookup yields CDR1 MNHEY and CDR2 SMNVEV (reference sequence). The CDR3 has 14 amino acids. J was trimmed by 1 base and V by 6 bases; bases with no gene match: 6. The CDR3 coding sequence is TGTGCCAGCAGAATCCGGGACAGTTCCTACGAGCAGTACTTC. Protein sequence: CASRIRDSSYEQYF.

The chain couples TRBV19 to TRBJ2-5, with 16 bases identical to TRBD2. V dropped 6 bases and J dropped 4; count of bases not matched to a gene: 5. Germline loops: CDR1 LNHDA, CDR2 SQIVND (reference sequence). This CDR3 region has 16 residues. The CDR3 loop reads CASSSGTSGRGETQYF. The CDR3, as DNA: TGTGCCAGTAGCAGCGGGACTAGCGGGAGGGGAGAGACCCAGTACTTC.

The chain links TRBV5-1 to TRBJ1-1; maybe TRBD1 (6 bases). Germline V gene lookup returns CDR1 SGHRS and CDR2 YFSETQ. The CDR3 totals 15 residues. V lost 1 base to trimming and J lost 10 bases, with 20 bases between them. The CDR3 DNA reads as TGCGCCAGCAGCTTGAACCCGGACAGCGCGGTCGGAGCTTTCTTT. It encodes CASSLNPDSAVGAFF.

The chain couples TRBV4-3 to TRBJ1-3; D remains ambiguous. Germline V gene data show CDR1 as LGHNA and CDR2 as YSLEER. CDR3 length: 16 amino acids. Trimming pared 0 bases from V and 4 bases from J, leaving 13 bases between. This CDR3 is CASSQDRPGTGNTIYF. CDR3 nucleotide sequence: TGCGCCAGCAGCCAAGACCGGCCCGGCACGGGAAACACCATATATTTT.

The chain couples TRBV19 to TRBJ2-4; 9 nucleotides line up with TRBD1. The V and J ends lost 3 bases and 0 bases, in that order; junction bases with no gene match: 9. The CDR3 runs 18 residues. Per the germline V gene, CDR1 is LNHDA and CDR2 is SQIVND (reference sequence). The CDR3 spells CASSIGTGLSLAKNIQYF. The CDR3 DNA is TGTGCCAGTAGTATTGGGACAGGGTTATCTCTAGCCAAAAACATTCAGTACTTC.

The chain links TRBV7-2 to TRBJ2-1; the match to TRBD2 covers 8 bases. The CDR3 is 15 residues long. With V trimmed by 4 bases and J by 0 bases, 2 bases remained unmatched. CDR1 SGHTA and CDR2 FQGNSA come from the germline V gene. CDR3 coding DNA: TGTGCCAGCAGCTCCGGGACTAGCTCCTACAATGAGCAGTTCTTC. Protein: CASSSGTSSYNEQFF.

The V and J genes are TRBV7-2 and TRBJ2-1, with no clear D. V lost 3 bases and J lost 7, with 13 bases in between. This CDR3 region has 14 residues. Germline V gene sequence: CDR1 SGHTA, CDR2 FQGNSA. CDR3 DNA: TGTGCCAGCAGCTTTTCCACCACTGGGAATGAGCAGTTCTTC. Translated, it gives CASSFSTTGNEQFF.

V and J are TRBV7-2 and TRBJ2-5; 10 nucleotides line up with TRBD2. CDR3 length: 13 amino acids. Trimming took 4 bases from V and 12 from J; bases not matched to a gene: 8. Germline lookup yields CDR1 SGHTA and CDR2 FQGNSA. In DNA, the CDR3 is TGTGCCAGCAGCTCTCTAGCGGGAGTCGGAGAGTACTTC. Protein: CASSSLAGVGEYF.

The CDR3 bases are TGTGCCAGCAGCTTAGAGGGCTTTACGGGAGACTCCTACAATGAGCAGTTCTTC. Encoded protein: CASSLEGFTGDSYNEQFF. This chain links TRBV11-1 with TRBJ2-1; weak D call: TRBD2 (6 bases). Per the germline V gene, CDR1 is SGHAT and CDR2 is FQDESV (reference sequence). This CDR3 comprises 18 residues. The V end was cut by 1 base, the J end by 0 bases, with 16 bases between.

The V gene is TRBV5-1, the J gene TRBJ2-4; 8 bases map to TRBD2. CDR1 is SGHRS and CDR2 is YFSETQ in the germline V gene. There are 14 residues in the CDR3. The junction had 14 bases not matched to a gene; V was cut back by 6 bases and J by 12 bases. The CDR3 nucleotides are TGCGCCAGCACGCAAACCGGGACTAGTAAGGCTCAGTACTTC. Translated, it gives CASTQTGTSKAQYF.

This chain links TRBV7-9 with TRBJ2-3, with D tentatively TRBD2 (6 bases). The CDR3 loop spans 16 amino acids. Looked up from germline, CDR1 is SEHNR and CDR2 is FQNEAQ (reference sequence). Trimming pared 5 bases from V and 5 bases from J, leaving 20 bases between. The CDR3 is CASSRSSTRAIDTQYF. CDR3 nucleotides: TGTGCCAGCAGCCGTAGTTCGACTAGAGCGATAGATACGCAGTATTTT.

The chain carries TRBV14 and TRBJ1-3, with TRBD1 matching 7 bases. After removal of 2 bases from V and 0 bases from J, the junction contained 7 bases not matched to a gene. The CDR3 extends over 17 amino acids. The germline V gene has CDR1 SGHDN and CDR2 FVKESK. DNA for the CDR3: TGTGCCAGCAGCCAATACAGGGGAGCACTCTCTGGAAACACCATATATTTT. Its protein is CASSQYRGALSGNTIYF.

This clone was seen a single time. The V gene is TRBV10-3, the J gene TRBJ1-4, with a tentative D call TRBD1 (5 bases). There are 14 residues in the CDR3. V was trimmed by 6 bases and J by 8 bases, leaving 16 bases between them. Germline V gene sequence: CDR1 ENHRY, CDR2 SYGVKD. As DNA, the CDR3 is TGTGCCATCAGCCCCGGGGCCCGCGCGGAAAAACTGTTTTTT. Protein sequence: CAISPGARAEKLFF.

In this sample, this clone turned up once. The chain is built from TRBV2 and TRBJ2-5, with D hard to call. From germline, CDR1 is SNHLY and CDR2 FYNNEI. The V end lost 2 bases, the J end lost 3 bases, and 4 bases lay between the germline ends. The CDR3 has 12 amino acids. This CDR3 reads CASSEREETQYF. The DNA for the CDR3 is TGTGCCAGCAGTGAAAGGGAAGAGACCCAGTACTTC.